These 31 T cell receptor beta chains originate from one sample sequenced in a study of blood T cell repertoires in COVID-19. Profiling relied on immunoSEQ multiplex PCR, and the TCRdb table lists in-frame clones only, not all of them. This table has over 85,000 clones, around 90% appearing once. The sequenced sample was peripheral blood. Source of these receptors: a male donor with acute or convalescent COVID-19.

The chain carries TRBV30 and TRBJ2-6, with TRBD1 matching over 7 bases. The CDR3 totals 17 residues. Germline V CDR1 and CDR2: GTSNPN, SVGIG (reference sequence). V lost 6 bases, J lost 0 bases, and 11 bases stayed unmatched. The CDR3 coding sequence is TGTGCCTGCCCTCCACAGGGGTTGAGCTCTGGGGCCAACGTCCTGACTTTC. This translates into CACPPQGLSSGANVLTF.

The rearrangement joins TRBV5-1 to TRBJ1-1; possibly TRBD1 for D (6 bases). The length of the CDR3 is 15 residues. Germline values: CDR1 SGHRS, CDR2 YFSETQ. V was shortened by 1 base and J by 4 bases, with 14 bases between the two germline ends. Here the CDR3 reads CASSLTGTVATEAFF. The DNA of the CDR3 is TGCGCCAGCAGCTTGACAGGGACGGTGGCCACTGAAGCTTTCTTT.

This clone was recorded only once. The DNA for the CDR3 is TGCAGTGCTAGAGAAGACAGGGAGTACACCTTC. The encoded protein is CSAREDREYTF. This chain links TRBV20-1 with TRBJ1-2; 7 nucleotides line up with TRBD1. This CDR3 is 11 amino acids long. Germline CDR1 reads DFQATT; CDR2 reads SNEGSKA (reference sequence). The V segment lost 0 bases and the J segment 11 bases; nucleotides outside the gene matches: 3.

V and J are TRBV2 and TRBJ2-3; D remains unclear. The CDR3 spans 14 residues. Per the germline V gene, CDR1 is SNHLY and CDR2 is FYNNEI. V lost 4 bases, J lost 4 bases, and 12 bases lay in between. CDR3 in DNA: TGTGCCAGCAGTGTCTCTAGGAGCGCAGATACGCAGTATTTT. This sequence encodes CASSVSRSADTQYF.

The genes are TRBV20-1 and TRBJ1-3; D gene ambiguous. Trimming pared 5 bases from V and 3 bases from J, leaving 2 bases between. This CDR3 is built from 10 residues. Germline V gene lookup returns CDR1 DFQATT and CDR2 SNEGSKA (reference sequence). The CDR3 DNA reads TGCAGTGCTCTTGGAAACACCATATATTTT. Its translation: CSALGNTIYF.

This chain connects TRBV6-1 to TRBJ1-1; D not certain. The CDR3 consists of 14 residues. The germline gives CDR1 MNHNS, CDR2 SASEGT. Trimming removed 3 bases at V and 4 bases at J, with 12 bases between. The CDR3 sequence is CASSEVGRSTEAFF. The CDR3 DNA reads TGTGCCAGCAGTGAGGTAGGAAGGAGCACTGAAGCTTTCTTT.

This chain uses TRBV5-1 with TRBJ2-3, with 7 positions matching TRBD1. Germline V gene data show CDR1 as SGHRS and CDR2 as YFSETQ. V was clipped by 4 bases and J by 3 bases; unmatched bases: 8. The CDR3 contains 15 residues. Here the CDR3 DNA reads TGCGCCAGCAGCGCCAGACAGGGTTCAACAGATACGCAGTATTTT. Protein: CASSARQGSTDTQYF.

V usage is TRBV7-9 and J usage is TRBJ2-1; TRBD1 aligns across 7 bases. There are 13 residues in the CDR3. The germline V gene has CDR1 SEHNR and CDR2 FQNEAQ (reference sequence). Trimming took 3 bases from V and 7 from J; bases not matched to a gene: 3. The CDR3 sequence is CASSFQGVNEQFF. The CDR3 nucleotides are TGTGCCAGCAGCTTCCAGGGGGTAAATGAGCAGTTCTTC.

The gene calls are TRBV15 and TRBJ1-4; tentatively, D is TRBD1 (6 bases). This CDR3 spans 16 amino acids. CDR1 LNHNV and CDR2 YYDKDF come from the germline V gene (reference sequence). Trimming took 0 bases from V and 1 from J, leaving 9 bases between them. This CDR3 is CATSRDRGGTNEKLFF. The CDR3 DNA reads as TGTGCCACCAGCAGAGATAGGGGGGGAACTAATGAAAAACTGTTTTTT.

The chain employs TRBV25-1 and TRBJ1-2, with TRBD1 as a possible D gene (6 bases). Germline V gene sequence: CDR1 MGHDK, CDR2 SYGVNS. The CDR3 has 14 residues. Trimming took 3 bases from V and 4 from J, leaving 12 bases between them. CDR3 DNA: TGTGCCAGCAGTGACGGGGGGCCGGGCTATGGCTACACCTTC. Protein: CASSDGGPGYGYTF.

This rearrangement joins TRBV10-3 to TRBJ1-2, with a tentative D call TRBD1 (6 bases). In germline, CDR1 is ENHRY, CDR2 SYGVKD. The CDR3 spans 14 residues. V dropped 4 bases and J dropped 0 bases, with 9 bases sitting between them. CDR3 sequence reads: CAISADRANYGYTF. Here the CDR3 DNA reads TGTGCCATCAGTGCGGACAGAGCTAACTATGGCTACACCTTC.

V usage is TRBV5-8 and J usage is TRBJ1-1; possibly TRBD1 for D (6 bases). Trimming took 5 bases from V and 3 from J, leaving 14 bases between them. Germline V lookup: CDR1 SGHTS, CDR2 YDEGEE. This CDR3 comprises 14 residues. This CDR3 is CASSSIDRYTEAFF. In DNA form, the CDR3 reads TGTGCCAGCAGTTCGATTGACAGGTACACTGAAGCTTTCTTT.

CDR3 in amino acids: CASSGSGSNEKLFF. In nucleotides, the CDR3 is TGTGCCAGTAGTGGGTCGGGGAGTAATGAAAAACTGTTTTTT. This chain joins TRBV19 and TRBJ1-4; D remains ambiguous. CDR1 is LNHDA and CDR2 is SQIVND in the germline V gene (reference sequence). V was trimmed by 5 bases and J by 4 bases, leaving 11 bases between them. The CDR3 extends over 14 amino acids.

The chain links TRBV7-8 to TRBJ1-5, with D possibly matching TRBD1 (5 bases). The CDR3 length is 14 residues. Germline V gives CDR1 SGHVS, CDR2 FQNEAQ. The ends were cut back, 5 bases at V and 0 bases at J, with 8 bases in the middle. CDR3 sequence (DNA): TGTGCCAGCAGCGCAGACAGTAGCAATCAGCCCCAGCATTTT. It yields the protein CASSADSSNQPQHF.

The rearrangement joins TRBV5-1 to TRBJ1-3; D gene unclear. Between the trimmed V and J ends, which lost 0 bases and 1 base, there was a span of 8 bases. Germline CDR1 reads SGHRS; CDR2 reads YFSETQ. The CDR3 runs 15 residues. The CDR3 region is CASSLGRGSGNTIYF. The CDR3 nucleotides read TGCGCCAGCAGCTTGGGGCGGGGATCTGGAAACACCATATATTTT.

The table lists this clone with a few counts. The gene calls are TRBV11-2 and TRBJ1-6; 8 bases are shared with TRBD1. J lost 8 bases, V lost 5 bases, and 8 bases had no gene match. The CDR3 loop spans 15 amino acids. Looked up from germline, CDR1 is SGHAT and CDR2 is FQNNGV. The CDR3 loop reads CASSQVRGLHSPLHF. CDR3 nucleotides: TGTGCCAGCAGCCAGGTCAGGGGGCTTCATTCACCCCTCCACTTT. Supplemented by reference TRBV11-2 and TRBJ1-6, the full variable domain reads EAGVAQSPRYKIIEKRQSVAFWCNPISGHATLYWYQQILGQGPKLLIQFQNNGVVDDSQLPKDRFSAERLKGVDSTLKIQPAKLEDSAVYLCASSQVRGLHSPLHFGNGTRLTVT.

The CDR3 DNA reads TGTGCCAGCTCACAAGCTAGCGGGGGTGCAGATACGCAGTATTTT. Translated: CASSQASGGADTQYF. The V call is TRBV18, the J call TRBJ2-3, with 10 bases that match TRBD2. V lost 4 bases, J lost 4 bases, and 5 bases stayed unmatched. Germline assignment: CDR1 KGHSH and CDR2 LQKENI. The CDR3 loop spans 15 amino acids.

A single count supports this clone. This chain joins TRBV12-3 or TRBV12-4 and TRBJ2-5; tentatively, D is TRBD1 (6 bases). Deletions cut 3 bases from V and 5 bases from J, with 10 bases between. The CDR3 has 13 residues. The CDR3 protein is CASSFEGDETQYF. The CDR3 coding sequence is TGTGCCAGCAGTTTTGAGGGGGATGAGACCCAGTACTTC.

The V and J genes are TRBV19 and TRBJ1-5, with unresolved D. The CDR3 consists of 16 residues. Germline V gene lookup returns CDR1 LNHDA and CDR2 SQIVND (reference sequence). The V end was cut by 3 bases, the J end by 1 base, with 13 bases between. CDR3 protein: CASSMRSGGSNQPQHF. CDR3 sequence (DNA): TGTGCCAGTAGTATGAGGTCTGGAGGGAGCAATCAGCCCCAGCATTTT.

This clone was observed a handful of times. The genes are TRBV6-1 and TRBJ1-2; 9 positions agree with TRBD1. V was pared by 0 bases and J by 6 bases, with 11 bases of the junction left unmatched. The germline V gene encodes CDR1 MNHNS and CDR2 SASEGT. The CDR3 is 17 amino acids. CDR3 protein: CASSEAGSGQGPDGYTF. The CDR3 DNA is TGTGCCAGCAGTGAAGCAGGGTCGGGACAGGGCCCCGATGGCTACACCTTC.

The chain joins TRBV20-1 to TRBJ2-3, with 9 positions matching TRBD2. The CDR3 is 15 residues long. Looked up from germline, CDR1 is DFQATT and CDR2 is SNEGSKA (reference sequence). Trimming took 3 bases from V and 6 from J; bases not matched to a gene: 10. CDR3 sequence: CSASAPSGVIDTQYF. CDR3 DNA sequence: TGCAGTGCTAGTGCGCCTAGCGGGGTGATTGATACGCAGTATTTT.

DNA for the CDR3: TGTGCCACCAGTGATCGGGGACAGGGGGCCGGCCATACGCAGTATTTT. Amino acids: CATSDRGQGAGHTQYF. The V and J genes are TRBV24-1 and TRBJ2-3, with TRBD1 matching 12 bases. Germline CDR1 is KGHDR and CDR2 is SFDVKD. The CDR3 extends over 16 amino acids. Trimming at V came to 3 bases and at J to 7 bases, leaving 7 bases not matched to a gene.

This rearrangement joins TRBV3-1 (or the pseudogene TRBV3-2) to TRBJ2-1, with D perhaps TRBD1 (6 bases). CDR3 length equals 16 residues. The V gene's germline CDR1 is LGHDT and CDR2 YNNKEL (reference sequence). The V end lost 0 bases, the J end lost 3 bases, and 12 bases lay between the germline ends. CDR3 protein: CASSQDQTGFYNEQFF. The CDR3 coding sequence is TGTGCCAGCAGCCAAGATCAGACAGGTTTCTACAATGAGCAGTTCTTC.

The chain joins TRBV12-3 or TRBV12-4 to TRBJ1-2, with D possibly TRBD1 on 6 matching bases. V lost 7 bases and J lost 6, with 12 bases in between. The CDR3 loop spans 12 amino acids. CDR3 residues: CASTTGRHGYTF. CDR3 nucleotide sequence: TGTGCCAGCACCACAGGGAGACATGGCTACACCTTC.

The chain combines TRBV5-1 with TRBJ2-2; D possibly corresponds to TRBD1 (6 bases). The ends were cut back, 2 bases at V and 0 bases at J, with 14 bases in the middle. The CDR3 loop spans 17 amino acids. In germline, CDR1 is SGHRS, CDR2 YFSETQ. CDR3 DNA: TGCGCCAGCAGCTTACGCCTACAGGGTGCGAACACCGGGGAGCTGTTTTTT. This codes for CASSLRLQGANTGELFF.

A single count supports this clone. The V call is TRBV18, the J call TRBJ2-1; 8 nucleotides match TRBD1. V gave up 5 bases and J gave up 7 bases; unmatched junction bases: 10. The V gene's germline CDR1 is KGHSH and CDR2 LQKENI. The length of the CDR3 is 15 residues. The CDR3 DNA reads TGTGCCAGCTCAGCCCCAGGGGGCGTCGGGAATGAGCAGTTCTTC. Amino acids: CASSAPGGVGNEQFF.

The genes are TRBV7-9 and TRBJ2-5; 9 positions match TRBD2. CDR3 length: 14 residues. Germline V gene data show CDR1 as SEHNR and CDR2 as FQNEAQ (reference sequence). Germline trimming cut 1 base from V and 8 bases from J; bases unmatched to any gene: 5. CDR3 sequence (DNA): TGTGCCAGCAGCTTAGGGTCTAGCGGGGTAACCCAGTACTTC. Residues: CASSLGSSGVTQYF.

The chain links TRBV7-2 to TRBJ1-6; 9 bases fit TRBD1. V lost 1 base and J lost 14; bases outside the gene matches: 18. Germline CDR1 reads SGHTA; CDR2 reads FQGNSA. The CDR3 covers 18 residues. CDR3 nucleotides: TGTGCCAGCAGCTTAGGTGGAGCTAGGGGGGGACAGGGTAGCACCCTCCACTTT. Protein: CASSLGGARGGQGSTLHF.

The genes are TRBV6-5 and TRBJ1-2; 11 positions agree with TRBD1. The V and J ends lost 7 bases and 4 bases, in that order; junction bases with no gene match: 8. This CDR3 is 15 amino acids long. Germline V CDR1 and CDR2: MNHEY, SVGAGI. The CDR3 bases are TGTGCCAGCACTGGACAGGGGGCGTCATCCTATGGCTACACCTTC. Protein product: CASTGQGASSYGYTF.

V gene TRBV6-5 combines with J gene TRBJ1-4; D possibly corresponds to TRBD1 (6 bases). Looked up from germline, CDR1 is MNHEY and CDR2 is SVGAGI. CDR3 length: 16 residues. Trimming took 2 bases from V and 0 from J, leaving 10 bases between them. CDR3 DNA sequence: TGTGCCAGCAGTTACAGGGGGATAGCAACTAATGAAAAACTGTTTTTT. It encodes CASSYRGIATNEKLFF.

This sequence joins TRBV12-1 and TRBJ2-7; the table gives TRBD2 as D, unverified against the DNA. TRBV12-1 is a pseudogene locus. This CDR3 region has 14 residues. CDR3 sequence reads: CASSFPGGGYEQYF. The CDR3 DNA sequence: TGTGCCAGCAGCTTCCCCGGGGGGGGCTACGAGCAGTACTTC.